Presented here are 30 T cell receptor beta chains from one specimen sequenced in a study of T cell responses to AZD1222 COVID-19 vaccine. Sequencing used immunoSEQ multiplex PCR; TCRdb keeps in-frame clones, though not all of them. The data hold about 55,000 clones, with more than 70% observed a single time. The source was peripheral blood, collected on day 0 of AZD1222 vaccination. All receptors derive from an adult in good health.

CDR3 in amino acids: CASTPGGALGPQHF. The CDR3 nucleotides read TGTGCCAGCACCCCGGGGGGGGCCCTAGGGCCCCAGCATTTT. This chain connects TRBV28 to TRBJ1-5, with a possible D match to TRBD1 (6 bases). Deletions cut 7 bases from V and 9 bases from J, with 19 bases between. Germline V CDR1 and CDR2: MDHEN, SYDVKM. CDR3 length: 14 amino acids.

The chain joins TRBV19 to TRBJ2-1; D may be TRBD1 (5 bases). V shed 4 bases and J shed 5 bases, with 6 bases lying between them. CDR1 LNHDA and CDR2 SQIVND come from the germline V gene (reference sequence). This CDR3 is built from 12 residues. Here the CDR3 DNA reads TGTGCCAGTAGTAAAGGGGACAATGAGCAGTTCTTC. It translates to CASSKGDNEQFF.

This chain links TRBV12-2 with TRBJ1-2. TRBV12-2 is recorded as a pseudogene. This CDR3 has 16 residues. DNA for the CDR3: TGTGCAAGTCGCACTAGGGAGTCCCATTCGCCCTATGGCTACACCTTC. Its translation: CASRTRESHSPYGYTF.

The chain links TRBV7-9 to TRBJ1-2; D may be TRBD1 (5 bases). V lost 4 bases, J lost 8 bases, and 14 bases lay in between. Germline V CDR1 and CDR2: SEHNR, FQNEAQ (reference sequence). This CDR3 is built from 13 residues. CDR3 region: CASSSGPAGGYTF. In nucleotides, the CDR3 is TGTGCCAGCAGCTCCGGACCCGCAGGGGGCTACACCTTC.

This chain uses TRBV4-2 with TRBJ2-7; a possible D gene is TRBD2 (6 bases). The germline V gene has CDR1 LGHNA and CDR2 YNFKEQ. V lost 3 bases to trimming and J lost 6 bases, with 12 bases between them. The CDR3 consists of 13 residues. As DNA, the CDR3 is TGTGCCAGCAGCCAGGGGGGTTCCCTCGAGCAGTACTTC. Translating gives CASSQGGSLEQYF.

CDR3 protein: CASSITSGSIDNEQFF. The CDR3 DNA reads TGTGCCAGCAGCATCACTAGCGGGAGTATCGACAATGAGCAGTTCTTC. This chain links TRBV7-8 with TRBJ2-1; 11 bases are a match to TRBD2. Looked up from germline, CDR1 is SGHVS and CDR2 is FQNEAQ. J lost 5 bases, V lost 5 bases, and 8 bases had no gene match. The CDR3 extends over 16 amino acids.

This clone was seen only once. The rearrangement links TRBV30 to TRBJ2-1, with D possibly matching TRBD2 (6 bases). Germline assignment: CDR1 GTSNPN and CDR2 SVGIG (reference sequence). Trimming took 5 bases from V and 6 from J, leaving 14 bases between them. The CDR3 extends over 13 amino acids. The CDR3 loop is CAWVGTGGNEQFF. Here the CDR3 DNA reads TGTGCCTGGGTGGGGACTGGGGGCAATGAGCAGTTCTTC. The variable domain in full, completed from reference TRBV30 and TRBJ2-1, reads SQTIHQWPATLVQPVGSPLSLECTVEGTSNPNLYWYRQAAGRGLQLLFYSVGIGQISSEVPQNLSASRPQDRQFILSSKKLLLSDSGFYLCAWVGTGGNEQFFGPGTRLTVL.

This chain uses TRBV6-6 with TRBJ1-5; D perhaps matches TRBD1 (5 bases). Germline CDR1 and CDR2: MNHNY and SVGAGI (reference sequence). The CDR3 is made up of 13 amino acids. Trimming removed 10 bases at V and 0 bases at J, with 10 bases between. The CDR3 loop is CATRDDSNQPQHF. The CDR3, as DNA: TGTGCCACCCGGGACGATAGCAATCAGCCCCAGCATTTT.

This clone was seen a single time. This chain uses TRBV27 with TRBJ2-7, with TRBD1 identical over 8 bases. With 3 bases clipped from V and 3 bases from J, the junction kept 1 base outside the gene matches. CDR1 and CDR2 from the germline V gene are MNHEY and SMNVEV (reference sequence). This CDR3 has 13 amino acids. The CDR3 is CASSLGQVYEQYF. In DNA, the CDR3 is TGTGCCAGCAGTTTGGGACAGGTCTACGAGCAGTACTTC.

This CDR3 is CASSLEGGGEQYF. The CDR3, as DNA: TGTGCCAGCAGTCTTGAAGGGGGGGGCGAGCAGTACTTC. This rearrangement joins TRBV6-5 to TRBJ2-7; a weak D match, TRBD2 (7 bases). Germline V gene lookup returns CDR1 MNHEY and CDR2 SVGAGI. This CDR3 is 13 amino acids long. The V end lost 5 bases, the J end lost 6 bases, and 14 bases lay between the germline ends.

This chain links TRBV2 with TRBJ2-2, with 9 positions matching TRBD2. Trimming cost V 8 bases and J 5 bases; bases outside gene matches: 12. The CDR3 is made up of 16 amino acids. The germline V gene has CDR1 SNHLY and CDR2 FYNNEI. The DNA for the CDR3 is TGTGCCAGCGAGGGAGCGGGAGGACGAAGAACCGGGGAGCTGTTTTTT. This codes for CASEGAGGRRTGELFF.

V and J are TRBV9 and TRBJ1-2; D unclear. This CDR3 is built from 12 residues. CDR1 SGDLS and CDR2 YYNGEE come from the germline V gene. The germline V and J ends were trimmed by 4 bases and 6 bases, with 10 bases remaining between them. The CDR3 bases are TGTGCCAGCAGCTCAAGGACGGATGGCTACACCTTC. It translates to CASSSRTDGYTF. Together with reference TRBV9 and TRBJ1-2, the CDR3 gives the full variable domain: DSGVTQTPKHLITATGQRVTLRCSPRSGDLSVYWYQQSLDQGLQFLIQYYNGEERAKGNILERFSAQQFPDLHSELNLSSLELGDSALYFCASSSRTDGYTFGSGTRLTVV.

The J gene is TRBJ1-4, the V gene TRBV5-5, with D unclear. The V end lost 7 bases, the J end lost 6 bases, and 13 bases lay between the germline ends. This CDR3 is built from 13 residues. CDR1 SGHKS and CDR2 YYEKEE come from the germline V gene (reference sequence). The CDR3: CASSTGPDEKLFF. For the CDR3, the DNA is TGTGCCAGCTCGACGGGCCCCGATGAAAAACTGTTTTTT.

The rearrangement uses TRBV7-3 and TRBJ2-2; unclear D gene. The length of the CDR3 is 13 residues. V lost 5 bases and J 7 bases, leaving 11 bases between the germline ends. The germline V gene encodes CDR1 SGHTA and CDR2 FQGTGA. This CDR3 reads CASSETGRGELFF. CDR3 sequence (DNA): TGTGCCAGCAGCGAGACGGGCCGCGGGGAGCTGTTTTTT.

The CDR3 here is CASSVTGTDGYTF. The CDR3 bases are TGTGCCAGCAGCGTTACCGGGACGGATGGCTACACCTTC. V gene TRBV7-2 combines with J gene TRBJ1-2; D might be TRBD1 (5 bases). The germline CDR1 and CDR2 sequences are SGHTA and FQGNSA. The V end lost 5 bases, the J end lost 6 bases, and 13 bases lay between the germline ends. This CDR3 has 13 amino acids.

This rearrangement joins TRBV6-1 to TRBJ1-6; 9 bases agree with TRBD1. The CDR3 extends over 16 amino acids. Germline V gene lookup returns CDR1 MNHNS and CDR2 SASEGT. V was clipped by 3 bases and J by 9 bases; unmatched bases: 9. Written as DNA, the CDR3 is TGTGCCAGCAGTGATTTCGGACAGGGGAAAGGTTCACCCCTCCACTTT. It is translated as CASSDFGQGKGSPLHF.

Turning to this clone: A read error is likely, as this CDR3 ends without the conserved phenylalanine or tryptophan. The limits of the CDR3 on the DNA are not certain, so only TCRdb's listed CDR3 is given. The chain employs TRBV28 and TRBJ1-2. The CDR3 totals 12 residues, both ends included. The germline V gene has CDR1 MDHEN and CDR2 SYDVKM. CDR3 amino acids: CASSSGRAVSTL.

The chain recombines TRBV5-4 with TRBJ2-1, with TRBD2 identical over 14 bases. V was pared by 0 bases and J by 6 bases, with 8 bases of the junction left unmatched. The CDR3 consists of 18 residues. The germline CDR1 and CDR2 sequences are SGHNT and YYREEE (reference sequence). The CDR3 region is CASSLGLAGGPSTNEQFF. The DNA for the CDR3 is TGTGCCAGCAGCTTGGGACTAGCGGGAGGGCCCAGCACCAATGAGCAGTTCTTC.

CDR3 bases: TGCGCCAGCAGCGTCAGGGATAATGAGCAGTTCTTC. Its protein is CASSVRDNEQFF. The chain couples TRBV5-1 to TRBJ2-1, with D perhaps matching TRBD1 (5 bases). Germline V lookup: CDR1 SGHRS, CDR2 YFSETQ. V lost 4 bases to trimming and J lost 7 bases, with 9 bases between them. The CDR3 length is 12 residues. Filled out from reference TRBV5-1 and TRBJ2-1, the complete variable domain reads KAGVTQTPRYLIKTRGQQVTLSCSPISGHRSVSWYQQTPGQGLQFLFEYFSETQRNKGNFPGRFSGRQFSNSRSEMNVSTLELGDSALYLCASSVRDNEQFFGPGTRLTVL.

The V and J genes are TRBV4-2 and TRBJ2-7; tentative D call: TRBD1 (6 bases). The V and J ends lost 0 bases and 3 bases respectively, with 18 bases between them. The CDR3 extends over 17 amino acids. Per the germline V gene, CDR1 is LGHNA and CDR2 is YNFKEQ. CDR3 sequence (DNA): TGTGCCAGCAGCCAAGATCTCGTACAGGGCTTTAACTACGAGCAGTACTTC. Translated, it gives CASSQDLVQGFNYEQYF.

CDR3 DNA: TGCGCCAGCAGCGTCGGACTTACCAGCACAGATACGCAGTATTTT. Amino acid sequence: CASSVGLTSTDTQYF. This rearrangement joins TRBV5-1 to TRBJ2-3; tentatively, D is TRBD2 (5 bases). The CDR3 runs to 15 residues. V shed 4 bases and J shed 0 bases, with 12 bases lying between them. Germline CDR1 reads SGHRS; CDR2 reads YFSETQ.

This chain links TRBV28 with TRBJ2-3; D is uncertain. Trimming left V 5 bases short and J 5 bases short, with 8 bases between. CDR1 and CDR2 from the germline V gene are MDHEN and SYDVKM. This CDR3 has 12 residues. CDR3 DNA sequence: TGTGCCAGCAGTCCGATAGAAGATACGCAGTATTTT. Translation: CASSPIEDTQYF. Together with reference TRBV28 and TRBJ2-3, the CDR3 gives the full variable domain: DVKVTQSSRYLVKRTGEKVFLECVQDMDHENMFWYRQDPGLGLRLIYFSYDVKMKEKGDIPEGYSVSREKKERFSLILESASTNQTSMYLCASSPIEDTQYFGPGTRLTVL.

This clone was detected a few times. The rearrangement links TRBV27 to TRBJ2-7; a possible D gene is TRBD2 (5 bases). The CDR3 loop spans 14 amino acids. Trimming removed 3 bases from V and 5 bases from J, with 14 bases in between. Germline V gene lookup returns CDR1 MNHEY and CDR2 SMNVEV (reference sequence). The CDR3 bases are TGTGCCAGCAGTTTCGCGGGCCTCCGGGACGAGCAGTACTTC. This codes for CASSFAGLRDEQYF.

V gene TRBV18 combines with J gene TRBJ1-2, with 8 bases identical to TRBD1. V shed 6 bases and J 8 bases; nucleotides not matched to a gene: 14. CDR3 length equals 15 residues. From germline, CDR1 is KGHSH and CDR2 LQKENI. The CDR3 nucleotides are TGTGCCAGCTCCCCCAACCCGGACAGGGATGGGGGCTACACCTTC. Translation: CASSPNPDRDGGYTF.

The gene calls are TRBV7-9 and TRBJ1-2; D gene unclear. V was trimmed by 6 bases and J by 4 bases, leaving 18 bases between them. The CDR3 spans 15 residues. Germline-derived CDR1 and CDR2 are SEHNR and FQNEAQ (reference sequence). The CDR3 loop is CASSETAWTAYGYTF. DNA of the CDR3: TGTGCCAGCAGTGAGACGGCTTGGACGGCCTATGGCTACACCTTC.

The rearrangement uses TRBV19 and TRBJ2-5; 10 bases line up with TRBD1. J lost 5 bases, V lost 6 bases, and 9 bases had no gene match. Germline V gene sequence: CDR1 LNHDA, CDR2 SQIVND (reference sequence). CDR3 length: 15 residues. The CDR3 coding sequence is TGTGCCAGTAGAGGGACAGGGGTTACGAGGGAGACCCAGTACTTC. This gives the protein CASRGTGVTRETQYF.

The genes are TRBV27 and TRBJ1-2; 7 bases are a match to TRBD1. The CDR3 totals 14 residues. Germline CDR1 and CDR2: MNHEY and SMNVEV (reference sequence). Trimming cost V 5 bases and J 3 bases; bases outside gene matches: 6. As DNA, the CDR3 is TGTGCCAGCAGTCCATCCGGGACAGACTATGGCTACACCTTC. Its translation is CASSPSGTDYGYTF.

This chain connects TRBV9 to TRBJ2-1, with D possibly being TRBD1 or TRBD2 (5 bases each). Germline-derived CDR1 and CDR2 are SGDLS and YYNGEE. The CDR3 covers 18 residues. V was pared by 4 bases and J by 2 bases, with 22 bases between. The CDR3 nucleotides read TGTGCCAGCAGCCCGCGTAGGGGCCGGGAAACTACCTACAATGAGCAGTTCTTC. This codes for CASSPRRGRETTYNEQFF.

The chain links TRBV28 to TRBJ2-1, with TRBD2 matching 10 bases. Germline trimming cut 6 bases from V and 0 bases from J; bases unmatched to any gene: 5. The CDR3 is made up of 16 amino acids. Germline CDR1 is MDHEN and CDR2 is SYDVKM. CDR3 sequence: CASSSEREGSYNEQFF. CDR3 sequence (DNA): TGTGCCAGCAGCTCAGAGCGGGAGGGCTCCTACAATGAGCAGTTCTTC.

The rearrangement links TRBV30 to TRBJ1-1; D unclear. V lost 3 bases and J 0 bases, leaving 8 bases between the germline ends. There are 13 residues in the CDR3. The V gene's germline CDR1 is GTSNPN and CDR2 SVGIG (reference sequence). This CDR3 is CAWRDQLNTEAFF. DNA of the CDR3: TGTGCCTGGAGGGATCAGTTGAACACTGAAGCTTTCTTT.